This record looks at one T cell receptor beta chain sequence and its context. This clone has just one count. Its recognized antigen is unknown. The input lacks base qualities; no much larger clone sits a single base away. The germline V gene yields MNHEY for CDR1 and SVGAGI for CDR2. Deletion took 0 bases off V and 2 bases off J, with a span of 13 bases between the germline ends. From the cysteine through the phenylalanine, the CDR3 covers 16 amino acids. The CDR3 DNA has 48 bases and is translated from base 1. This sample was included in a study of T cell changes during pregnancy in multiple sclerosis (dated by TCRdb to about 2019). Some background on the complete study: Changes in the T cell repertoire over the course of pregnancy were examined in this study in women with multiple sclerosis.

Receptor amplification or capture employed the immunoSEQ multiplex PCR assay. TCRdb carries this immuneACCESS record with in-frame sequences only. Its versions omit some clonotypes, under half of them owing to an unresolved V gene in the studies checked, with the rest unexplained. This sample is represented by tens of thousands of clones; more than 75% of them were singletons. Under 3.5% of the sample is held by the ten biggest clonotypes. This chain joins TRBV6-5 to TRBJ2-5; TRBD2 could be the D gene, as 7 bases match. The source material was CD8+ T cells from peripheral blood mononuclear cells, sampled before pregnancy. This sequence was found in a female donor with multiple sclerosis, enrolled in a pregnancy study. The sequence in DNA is TGTGCCAGCAGTTACTCTGGCGGGGGCTCACAAGAGACCCAGTACTTC. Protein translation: CASSYSGGGSQETQYF.